This T cell receptor beta chain appears in the sequencing data of a study of T cells in Graves' hyperthyroidism and ophthalmopathy. What was amplified from RNA transcripts were TCR beta CDR3 regions. The TCR CDR3 first-round RT-PCR relied on the HTBI primer set. TCRdb re-called the multiplex PCR reads with MiXCR, one entry per CDR3 protein. The sample has a few hundred thousand distinct CDR3 sequences; more than 14% are singletons. Newly diagnosed hyperthyroidism, duration under 2 months, in patients aged 18 to 65. This clonotype has a handful of counts. The TCR was taken from a woman aged 40 to 49 with Graves' hyperthyroidism that later progressed to Graves' ophthalmopathy. The specimen was blood.

The CDR3 protein is CASSLGPEGIGGGNTIYF. The CDR3 DNA reads TGTGCCAGCAGCTTGGGGCCTGAAGGAATTGGTGGCGGAAACACCATATATTTT. V usage is TRBV5-8 and J usage is TRBJ1-3; D is unresolved. V gave up 0 bases and J gave up 4 bases, with 20 bases separating them. The CDR3 has 18 residues. Looked up from germline, CDR1 is SGHTS and CDR2 is YDEGEE.